Presented here are 29 T cell receptor beta chains from one specimen sequenced in a study of blood T cell repertoires in COVID-19. Assay: immunoSEQ multiplex PCR; the TCRdb copy retains only in-frame clones and omits some. Here the sample spans 270,000 or so clones, over 75% being singletons. Sequencing input: peripheral blood. The receptors come from a human donor in a cohort sampled during active COVID-19.

The chain joins TRBV9 to TRBJ1-2, with 8 bases lining up with TRBD1. CDR1 is SGDLS and CDR2 is YYNGEE in the germline V gene. The CDR3 has 13 amino acids. The V and J ends lost 5 bases and 8 bases, in that order; junction bases with no gene match: 8. The CDR3 sequence is CASRYSGGSGYTF. CDR3 bases: TGTGCCAGCAGATATTCAGGGGGCTCCGGCTACACCTTC.

The chain is built from TRBV5-4 and TRBJ1-2; the match to TRBD1 covers 10 bases. The ends lost 3 bases at V and 4 bases at J; junction bases unmatched: 9. The CDR3 has 16 residues. Germline V gives CDR1 SGHNT, CDR2 YYREEE (reference sequence). The CDR3 loop is CASSSPGDRGSYGYTF. CDR3 coding DNA: TGTGCCAGCAGCTCCCCCGGGGACAGGGGAAGCTATGGCTACACCTTC.

The V and J genes are TRBV6-6 and TRBJ1-1; D ambiguous. The CDR3 has 14 amino acids. Between the trimmed V and J ends, which lost 6 bases and 1 base, there was a span of 12 bases. The V gene's germline CDR1 is MNHNY and CDR2 SVGAGI (reference sequence). The CDR3 DNA reads TGTGCCAGCAGCCCTGGCCTTCAGAACACTGAAGCTTTCTTT. It encodes CASSPGLQNTEAFF.

The V call is TRBV27, the J call TRBJ1-6; TRBD1 matches 9 bases. CDR3 size: 16 residues. Germline V lookup: CDR1 MNHEY, CDR2 SMNVEV (reference sequence). The V segment lost 5 bases and the J segment 7 bases; nucleotides outside the gene matches: 9. As DNA, the CDR3 is TGTGCCAGCAGTATGGGACAGGGTGCAAGGAATTCACCCCTCCACTTT. Translating it yields CASSMGQGARNSPLHF.

The chain is built from TRBV20-1 and TRBJ1-3, with TRBD1 identical over 7 bases. V shed 3 bases and J 5 bases; nucleotides not matched to a gene: 10. CDR1 and CDR2 from the germline V gene are DFQATT and SNEGSKA (reference sequence). The CDR3 is 15 residues long. CDR3 loop: CSASMTGSTRNTIYF. CDR3 in DNA: TGCAGTGCTAGTATGACAGGGTCTACAAGAAACACCATATATTTT.

This clone was observed once. The gene calls are TRBV28 and TRBJ2-7, with 8 bases lining up with TRBD2. This CDR3 spans 13 amino acids. The V gene end was trimmed by 6 bases and the J gene end by 6 bases; junction bases not matched to a gene: 7. The germline V gene encodes CDR1 MDHEN and CDR2 SYDVKM. CDR3 nucleotide sequence: TGTGCCAGCAGGAGGACTAGCCTCCGCGAGCAGTACTTC. Encoded protein: CASRRTSLREQYF.

The chain uses TRBV7-2 and TRBJ1-1, with 8 positions matching TRBD1. Germline V gene data show CDR1 as SGHTA and CDR2 as FQGNSA. Trimming at V came to 1 base and at J to 4 bases, leaving 5 bases not matched to a gene. This CDR3 has 15 amino acids. CDR3 amino acids: CASSLVAGTGTEAFF. For the CDR3, the DNA is TGTGCCAGCAGCTTAGTGGCAGGGACAGGCACTGAAGCTTTCTTT.

The V call is TRBV18, the J call TRBJ2-7; tentative D call: TRBD1 (6 bases). This CDR3 spans 15 amino acids. CDR1 and CDR2 (germline): KGHSH, LQKENI. Trimming shortened V by 2 bases and J by 2 bases, and 13 bases separated the two germline ends. In nucleotides, the CDR3 is TGTGCCAGCTCACCAGGGGCAGGGGTGGCCTACGAGCAGTACTTC. Protein: CASSPGAGVAYEQYF.

This chain connects TRBV10-2 to TRBJ2-7; maybe TRBD1 (5 bases). Between the trimmed V and J ends, which lost 7 bases and 1 base, there was a span of 8 bases. There are 12 residues in the CDR3. The germline V gene has CDR1 WSHSY and CDR2 SAAADI. CDR3 in amino acids: CASNTGSYEQYF. CDR3 DNA sequence: TGCGCCAGCAATACAGGTTCCTACGAGCAGTACTTC.

CDR3 residues: CASRPGDEKLFF. CDR3 DNA sequence: TGTGCCAGCAGACCCGGGGATGAAAAACTGTTTTTT. The chain couples TRBV6-5 to TRBJ1-4; D remains ambiguous. This CDR3 contains 12 residues. V was clipped by 6 bases and J by 6 bases, with 8 bases between them. Germline V gene lookup returns CDR1 MNHEY and CDR2 SVGAGI.

The rearrangement links TRBV18 to TRBJ2-1, with 10 bases lining up with TRBD2. CDR1 and CDR2 (germline): KGHSH, LQKENI. The CDR3 is made up of 16 amino acids. The junction had 5 bases not matched to a gene; V was cut back by 2 bases and J by 4 bases. CDR3 residues: CASSPLAGGPYNEQFF. CDR3 in DNA: TGTGCCAGCTCACCATTAGCGGGAGGACCTTACAATGAGCAGTTCTTC.

This clone appeared once. The J gene is TRBJ1-5, the V gene TRBV7-2; no reliable D call. There are 15 residues in the CDR3. CDR1 is SGHTA and CDR2 is FQGNSA in the germline V gene. V lost 5 bases to trimming and J lost 2 bases, with 13 bases between them. The CDR3 region is CASSPGSGGNQPQHF. The CDR3 DNA reads TGTGCCAGCAGCCCTGGCAGTGGAGGCAATCAGCCCCAGCATTTT.

This chain joins TRBV4-1 and TRBJ2-2; TRBD2 matches 7 bases. This CDR3 has 17 amino acids. Losses at the gene ends were 0 bases for V and 6 bases for J; bases not matched to a gene: 10. CDR1 and CDR2 from the germline V gene are MGHRA and YSYEKL. The CDR3 DNA is TGCGCCAGCAGCCAAGAAAAGTCAGGACTAGTCTCCGGGGAGCTGTTTTTT. Translating it yields CASSQEKSGLVSGELFF.

The rearrangement uses TRBV24-1 and TRBJ2-5; D is unclear. The germline CDR1 and CDR2 sequences are KGHDR and SFDVKD. CDR3 size: 13 residues. The V end lost 7 bases, the J end lost 3 bases, and 11 bases lay between the germline ends. CDR3 sequence (DNA): TGTGCCACCAGGCCCTCCGCTAAAGAGACCCAGTACTTC. It yields the protein CATRPSAKETQYF.

The CDR3 here is CASNPGGNTEAFF. CDR3 in DNA: TGTGCCAGCAATCCTGGCGGGAACACTGAAGCTTTCTTT. This chain connects TRBV11-2 to TRBJ1-1, with unresolved D. Trimming took 7 bases from V and 1 from J, leaving 10 bases between them. The CDR3 totals 13 residues. Looked up from germline, CDR1 is SGHAT and CDR2 is FQNNGV.

The chain combines TRBV6-5 with TRBJ2-7, with D perhaps TRBD1 (6 bases). The CDR3 is 15 amino acids. The germline V gene has CDR1 MNHEY and CDR2 SVGAGI. V shed 5 bases and J shed 2 bases, with 16 bases lying between them. Here the CDR3 reads CASSRDTHQAYEQYF. CDR3 sequence (DNA): TGTGCCAGCAGTCGGGACACCCACCAGGCCTACGAGCAGTACTTC.

The chain joins TRBV9 to TRBJ2-3; TRBD2 matches 10 bases. In germline, CDR1 is SGDLS, CDR2 YYNGEE. This CDR3 spans 15 amino acids. V was pared by 4 bases and J by 5 bases, with 7 bases of the junction left unmatched. In DNA, the CDR3 is TGTGCCAGCAGCTTTAGCGGGAGGCCCGGAGATACGCAGTATTTT. Encoded protein: CASSFSGRPGDTQYF.

The chain is built from TRBV7-9 and TRBJ2-3; 10 positions match TRBD2. There are 15 residues in the CDR3. The V gene's germline CDR1 is SEHNR and CDR2 FQNEAQ (reference sequence). With 0 bases clipped from V and 4 bases from J, the junction kept 1 base outside the gene matches. CDR3 sequence (DNA): TGTGCCAGCAGCTTAGCCCTAGCGGGGGCAGATACGCAGTATTTT. Translated: CASSLALAGADTQYF.

This clone occurred once. The rearrangement joins TRBV6-1 to TRBJ2-4; D gene ambiguous. The germline V gene encodes CDR1 MNHNS and CDR2 SASEGT. This CDR3 region has 15 residues. Trimming took off 1 base at V and 2 bases at J, with 9 bases between the two ends. This chain's CDR3 is CASSEGVAPKNIQYF. Here the CDR3 DNA reads TGTGCCAGCAGTGAAGGCGTAGCTCCCAAAAACATTCAGTACTTC.

The genes are TRBV7-6 and TRBJ2-7; no firm D call. The CDR3 sequence is 13 residues long. The germline V gene has CDR1 SGHVS and CDR2 FNYEAQ. Trimming took off 5 bases at V and 6 bases at J, with 14 bases between the two ends. The CDR3 is CASSQSALGEQYF. The CDR3 coding sequence is TGTGCCAGCAGCCAGAGCGCCCTTGGCGAGCAGTACTTC.

The rearrangement links TRBV19 to TRBJ2-3; 8 bases map to TRBD2. CDR1 LNHDA and CDR2 SQIVND come from the germline V gene (reference sequence). Unmatched junction bases numbered 4, after V lost 6 bases and J lost 2 bases. The CDR3 length is 14 residues. The CDR3: CASRKAGVTDTQYF. The CDR3 DNA reads TGTGCCAGTAGGAAAGCGGGAGTCACAGATACGCAGTATTTT.

The chain links TRBV10-3 to TRBJ2-3; 15 bases are a match to TRBD2. This CDR3 region has 19 residues. The trim removed 2 bases at V and 1 base at J, leaving 7 bases unmatched. CDR1 is ENHRY, CDR2 SYGVKD, per germline. The CDR3 bases are TGTGCCATCAGTGAGATTCGGACTAGCGGGAGGGGAGGCACAGATACGCAGTATTTT. Protein product: CAISEIRTSGRGGTDTQYF.

The chain recombines TRBV9 with TRBJ2-2; the match to TRBD2 covers 7 bases. This CDR3 contains 13 residues. Unmatched junction bases numbered 3, after V lost 3 bases and J lost 7 bases. CDR1 is SGDLS, CDR2 YYNGEE, per germline. CDR3 sequence: CASSEWEGGELFF. The CDR3 DNA reads as TGTGCCAGCAGCGAGTGGGAGGGCGGGGAGCTGTTTTTT.

This clone was counted a few times. The chain employs TRBV20-1 and TRBJ1-4, with TRBD1 as a possible D gene (5 bases). Germline V CDR1 and CDR2: DFQATT, SNEGSKA (reference sequence). Trimming pared 3 bases from V and 8 bases from J, leaving 13 bases between. The CDR3 is made up of 13 amino acids. The CDR3 coding sequence is TGCAGTGCTAGTAAGGGGACTCAGGAAAAACTGTTTTTT. This encodes CSASKGTQEKLFF.

The sample holds one count of this clone. Other DNA variants within this sample encode the same CDR3. This CDR3 reads CASSRLAGYEQYF. In nucleotides, the CDR3 is TGTGCCAGCAGTCGACTAGCTGGCTACGAGCAGTACTTC. The chain is built from TRBV3-1 (or the pseudogene TRBV3-2) and TRBJ2-7, with TRBD2 matching 7 bases. With 6 bases clipped from V and 3 bases from J, the junction kept 5 bases outside the gene matches. Germline CDR1 LGHDT, CDR2 YNNKEL (reference sequence). The CDR3 extends over 13 amino acids.

The CDR3 here is CASSLTPLWYGYTF. Here the CDR3 DNA reads TGTGCCAGCAGCTTAACTCCCTTGTGGTATGGCTACACCTTC. The V gene is TRBV7-2, the J gene TRBJ1-2; D is unclear. Germline V gene data show CDR1 as SGHTA and CDR2 as FQGNSA. The ends were cut back, 2 bases at V and 5 bases at J, with 12 bases in the middle. The CDR3 runs to 14 residues.

V usage is TRBV7-9 and J usage is TRBJ2-1; D is undetermined. V was cut by 3 bases and J by 5 bases, with 11 bases left in between. The CDR3 extends over 14 amino acids. Germline-derived CDR1 and CDR2 are SEHNR and FQNEAQ (reference sequence). In nucleotides, the CDR3 is TGTGCCAGCAGCTTTCAGCGAGCCAACAATGAGCAGTTCTTC. Translated, it gives CASSFQRANNEQFF.

V gene TRBV18 combines with J gene TRBJ1-4, with 8 bases fitting TRBD1. This CDR3 has 15 amino acids. Trimming took 6 bases from V and 5 from J; bases not matched to a gene: 8. Germline loops: CDR1 KGHSH, CDR2 LQKENI. CDR3 in amino acids: CASSTGTGGNEKLFF. Written as DNA, the CDR3 is TGTGCCAGCTCCACCGGGACAGGCGGGAATGAAAAACTGTTTTTT.

The chain recombines TRBV5-1 with TRBJ2-3; D gene ambiguous. Trimming took off 1 base at V and 1 base at J, with 7 bases between the two ends. Germline V gene sequence: CDR1 SGHRS, CDR2 YFSETQ. The CDR3 is 14 amino acids. The CDR3 region has the DNA TGCGCCAGCAGCTTGAGTACTGGCACAGATACGCAGTATTTT. This translates into CASSLSTGTDTQYF. Combining the CDR3 with reference TRBV5-1 and TRBJ2-3 gives the whole variable domain KAGVTQTPRYLIKTRGQQVTLSCSPISGHRSVSWYQQTPGQGLQFLFEYFSETQRNKGNFPGRFSGRQFSNSRSEMNVSTLELGDSALYLCASSLSTGTDTQYFGPGTRLTVL.